A single sample gave rise to the 23 T cell receptor beta chains below, sequenced in a study of blood T cell repertoires in COVID-19. TCRdb keeps only in-frame clones here, not all; method: immunoSEQ multiplex PCR. The table lists approximately 220,000 clones, about 88% of them singletons. Sequenced: PBMCs or T cells enriched from blood (not recorded which). The receptors originated from a woman aged 25 to 45 who had recovered from COVID-19.

The chain links TRBV6-5 to TRBJ1-2, with 7 nucleotides matching TRBD1. Germline assignment: CDR1 MNHEY and CDR2 SVGAGI. V lost 7 bases to trimming and J lost 2 bases; unmatched junction nucleotides: 4. This CDR3 region has 13 residues. Here the CDR3 reads CASTWGQNYGYTF. The CDR3, as DNA: TGTGCCAGCACCTGGGGACAGAACTATGGCTACACCTTC.

J is TRBJ1-6 and V is TRBV27, with 10 bases fitting TRBD1. The V gene end was trimmed by 5 bases and the J gene end by 8 bases; junction bases not matched to a gene: 0. The CDR3 loop spans 13 amino acids. Looked up from germline, CDR1 is MNHEY and CDR2 is SMNVEV (reference sequence). This chain's CDR3 is CASSGTGDSPLHF. The CDR3, as DNA: TGTGCCAGCAGTGGGACAGGGGATTCACCCCTCCACTTT.

The chain carries TRBV28 and TRBJ2-7; D might be TRBD1 (5 bases). Germline CDR1 and CDR2: MDHEN and SYDVKM. The CDR3 totals 15 residues. Trimming took 6 bases from V and 5 from J, leaving 20 bases between them. DNA for the CDR3: TGTGCCAGCAGAGCGCCCGCAGGGTTCGGCGACGAGCAGTACTTC. Translating gives CASRAPAGFGDEQYF.

Written as DNA, the CDR3 is TGTGCCAGCAGTGATTGGGCAAACTATGGCTACACCTTC. This gives the protein CASSDWANYGYTF. This chain connects TRBV25-1 to TRBJ1-2; D is unresolved. Looked up from germline, CDR1 is MGHDK and CDR2 is SYGVNS. V was pared by 3 bases and J by 2 bases, with 7 bases between. The CDR3 totals 13 residues.

This clone is a singleton in its sample. This chain uses TRBV13 with TRBJ2-3; possible D gene TRBD2, 5 bases. This CDR3 region has 13 residues. The V end was cut by 5 bases, the J end by 3 bases, with 9 bases between. From germline, CDR1 is PRHDT and CDR2 FYEKMQ (reference sequence). CDR3 coding DNA: TGTGCCAGCAGCCCCCCGGGAACAGATACGCAGTATTTT. Translated, it gives CASSPPGTDTQYF.

The J gene is TRBJ2-1, the V gene TRBV11-2; 11 positions agree with TRBD2. V lost 4 bases, J lost 4 bases, and 6 bases stayed unmatched. The CDR3 loop spans 16 amino acids. Germline lookup yields CDR1 SGHAT and CDR2 FQNNGV. CDR3 amino acids: CASSSGLAGAYNEQFF. The CDR3 DNA reads as TGTGCCAGCAGCTCAGGACTAGCGGGTGCATACAATGAGCAGTTCTTC.

The CDR3 loop is CAIGGDRVAFF. The CDR3 DNA is TGTGCCATTGGGGGGGACAGGGTTGCTTTCTTT. This chain connects TRBV10-3 to TRBJ1-1, with 9 bases identical to TRBD1. This CDR3 comprises 11 residues. Germline CDR1 ENHRY, CDR2 SYGVKD. V shed 9 bases, J shed 11 bases, and the junction held 7 bases outside the gene matches.

The chain is built from TRBV10-3 and TRBJ1-5; perhaps TRBD1 as D (5 bases). The CDR3 totals 13 residues. CDR1 and CDR2 (germline): ENHRY, SYGVKD. Trimming shortened V by 7 bases and J by 5 bases, and 12 bases separated the two germline ends. The CDR3 is CAINQGTDQPQHF. The CDR3 region has the DNA TGTGCCATCAACCAGGGCACGGATCAGCCCCAGCATTTT.

The chain employs TRBV12-3 or TRBV12-4 and TRBJ2-7, with 8 nucleotides matching TRBD2. Trimming removed 5 bases from V and 7 bases from J; junction bases left unmatched: 7. CDR3 size: 13 residues. The CDR3 DNA reads as TGTGCCAGCAGTGTAGGGGCTAGCGGGGAGCAGTACTTC. Protein sequence: CASSVGASGEQYF.

This clone was detected a few times. V and J are TRBV27 and TRBJ1-2; D possibly corresponds to TRBD1 (5 bases). V was pared by 3 bases and J by 8 bases, with 19 bases between. CDR1 MNHEY and CDR2 SMNVEV come from the germline V gene (reference sequence). The length of the CDR3 is 15 residues. The CDR3 bases are TGTGCCAGCAGTTTTGGGGGGGATGAAATTAAGGGCTACACCTTC. Amino acid sequence: CASSFGGDEIKGYTF.

The chain joins TRBV6-1 to TRBJ2-6, with no clear D. CDR3 length equals 18 residues. CDR1 is MNHNS, CDR2 SASEGT, per germline. Deletions cut 0 bases from V and 0 bases from J, with 12 bases between. This CDR3 reads CASSEAAGALSGANVLTF. The CDR3 nucleotides read TGTGCCAGCAGTGAAGCGGCAGGTGCGCTCTCTGGGGCCAACGTCCTGACTTTC.

V gene TRBV19 combines with J gene TRBJ1-2, with 8 bases fitting TRBD1. Germline CDR1 reads LNHDA; CDR2 reads SQIVND (reference sequence). This CDR3 is 17 amino acids long. V lost 3 bases, J lost 1 base, and 10 bases stayed unmatched. The CDR3 DNA is TGTGCCAGTAGTATCTCGGTCACAGGGGGGAGTAACTATGGCTACACCTTC. Translated: CASSISVTGGSNYGYTF.

The chain recombines TRBV5-1 with TRBJ1-6, with 11 bases identical to TRBD1. This CDR3 has 15 amino acids. Germline V lookup: CDR1 SGHRS, CDR2 YFSETQ. J was trimmed by 10 bases and V by 1 base; bases with no gene match: 4. The chain's CDR3 is CASSLRGQGDSPLHF. CDR3 DNA sequence: TGCGCCAGCAGCTTGCGGGGACAGGGGGACTCACCCCTCCACTTT.

The CDR3 DNA is TGTGCCAGCAGCTTAGACGAGGGTGCGGGTGAAAAACTGTTTTTT. Protein: CASSLDEGAGEKLFF. V and J are TRBV7-8 and TRBJ1-4; D is uncertain. The CDR3 length is 15 residues. The germline CDR1 and CDR2 sequences are SGHVS and FQNEAQ. Deletions cut 1 base from V and 7 bases from J, with 13 bases between.

The V call is TRBV2, the J call TRBJ1-2; TRBD1 is a possible D gene (6 bases). The germline gives CDR1 SNHLY, CDR2 FYNNEI. The CDR3 length is 13 residues. Trimming took 6 bases from V and 1 from J, leaving 9 bases between them. The CDR3 DNA follows: TGTGCCAGCAGACACAGGGATAACTATGGCTACACCTTC. Translated, it gives CASRHRDNYGYTF.

The genes are TRBV18 and TRBJ2-1; D may be TRBD1 (5 bases). This CDR3 has 17 residues. Germline V gene data show CDR1 as KGHSH and CDR2 as LQKENI. V lost 2 bases and J lost 4, with 18 bases in between. As DNA, the CDR3 is TGTGCCAGCTCACCATACTATAGACAGAAAGAATACAATGAGCAGTTCTTC. As protein: CASSPYYRQKEYNEQFF.

The genes are TRBV7-9 and TRBJ1-5, with 8 bases matching TRBD1. This CDR3 has 17 amino acids. The V and J ends lost 4 bases and 0 bases, in that order; junction bases with no gene match: 8. The germline gives CDR1 SEHNR, CDR2 FQNEAQ (reference sequence). CDR3 in DNA: TGTGCCAGCAGCTCGGGACAGGCCCCCCATAGCAATCAGCCCCAGCATTTT. Its translation: CASSSGQAPHSNQPQHF.

This sequence joins TRBV7-3 and TRBJ2-2; perhaps TRBD1 as D (6 bases). V was pared by 3 bases and J by 6 bases, with 8 bases between. CDR1 is SGHTA and CDR2 is FQGTGA in the germline V gene. The CDR3 loop spans 13 amino acids. The CDR3 DNA reads as TGTGCCAGCAGCTTCGAGGGGGCCGGGGAGCTGTTTTTT. The encoded protein is CASSFEGAGELFF.

The chain carries TRBV9 and TRBJ2-1; 11 nucleotides agree with TRBD2. The trim removed 2 bases at V and 6 bases at J, leaving 4 bases unmatched. Germline CDR1 SGDLS, CDR2 YYNGEE. The CDR3 runs to 15 residues. CDR3 loop: CASSVLAGGLNEQFF. In DNA form, the CDR3 reads TGTGCCAGCAGCGTCTTAGCGGGGGGGCTCAATGAGCAGTTCTTC.

The V and J genes are TRBV7-2 and TRBJ2-5; 7 nucleotides align to TRBD1. The CDR3 totals 14 residues. Trimming cost V 7 bases and J 7 bases; bases outside gene matches: 12. The germline CDR1 and CDR2 sequences are SGHTA and FQGNSA. In nucleotides, the CDR3 is TGTGCCAGCACCCTATCCAGGACAGGACGGACCCAGTACTTC. Translation gives CASTLSRTGRTQYF.

The V call is TRBV7-9, the J call TRBJ2-1; 9 positions match TRBD2. Germline V CDR1 and CDR2: SEHNR, FQNEAQ (reference sequence). V lost 1 base, J lost 9 bases, and 10 bases stayed unmatched. The CDR3 runs 16 residues. CDR3 in DNA: TGTGCCAGCAGCTTAGTACTAGCGGGCGCTCGAGCTGAGCAGTTCTTC. Translation gives CASSLVLAGARAEQFF.

The rearrangement uses TRBV6-2 or TRBV6-3 and TRBJ1-2; 8 bases are shared with TRBD1. The junction had 4 bases not matched to a gene; V was cut back by 2 bases and J by 2 bases. Germline CDR1 and CDR2: MNHEY and SVGEGT. The CDR3 consists of 15 residues. CDR3 in DNA: TGTGCCAGCAGTTACGACGGACAGGGCAACTATGGCTACACCTTC. Protein: CASSYDGQGNYGYTF.

The chain has TRBV10-1 and TRBJ1-2; 9 positions match TRBD1. With V trimmed by 6 bases and J by 1 base, 6 bases remained unmatched. This CDR3 spans 15 amino acids. Per germline, CDR1 WNHNN and CDR2 SYGVQD (reference sequence). The CDR3 is CASRLTGGVNYGYTF. The CDR3, as DNA: TGCGCCAGCAGACTAACAGGGGGCGTTAACTATGGCTACACCTTC.